This TCR beta chain is drawn from a study of human T cells and chemical hapten exposure (dated by TCRdb to 2020 to 2023). Background on the whole study: For sensitization, 2% DPC in acetone was applied to a 2 cm by 2 cm area of upper inner arm skin. Weekly therapeutic DPC doses were additionally applied to the scalp of patients throughout the roughly 23-week study period. Patch testing was performed on the upper back with Finn chambers containing 0.01% DPC, and the patch tests were scored after 6 days according to International Contact Dermatitis Research Group standards. Alopecia areata with under or over 50% scalp involvement, alopecia totalis and alopecia universalis were represented in the patient cohort, which was mostly female. Libraries were pooled for sequencing, and per-sample TCR yields varied mainly because of small differences in library volumes within the pool. In alopecia patients, the study followed how the peripheral blood TCR repertoire changed in vivo over primary and secondary sensitization to diphenylcyclopropenone (DPC), a hapten. Blood was sampled from patients pre-sensitization (week 0) and at 2, 6 and about 24 weeks after DPC sensitization. For TCR sequencing, blood came from 25 to 35 alopecia patients at anywhere from one to four time points (pre-sensitization, 2, 6 and 24 weeks).

Turning to this clonotype: No cognate antigen has been identified for it. Base qualities are not provided; no much larger clone lies one nucleotide away.

What this sample's time point label stands for: patch test 3, about 24 weeks after DPC sensitization. In light of the paper, this sample's treatment or condition label describes: therapeutic diphenylcyclopropenone sensitization with weekly scalp DPC. Blood at each patch-test visit was drawn before the patch test was applied. Eligible patients were aged 18 to 70, diagnosed with alopecia, deemed suitable for DPC therapy, and excluded if pregnant. Total RNA was extracted from unfractionated whole blood that had been collected in Tempus Blood RNA tubes. Findings and caveats that apply to the study as a whole: The number of PT1 expanded TCRs positively correlated with patch test score, significant at thresholds 8, 16 and 32 but not 4. Expanded TCRs formed significantly more large CDR3 similarity clusters than pre-sensitization or healthy control sets, consistent with antigen-driven responses. DPC sensitization did not change how many TCRs were above 1 in 1000 frequency, and no evidence was found of alterations in global repertoire structure. All patients had alopecia, a presumed autoimmune disease, so their immune response might differ from that of healthy individuals. Repeated subsampling changed both the strength of the expansion versus patch-test correlation and the threshold at which the correlation became significant.

Including cysteine and phenylalanine, the CDR3 has 12 amino acids. Solely the CDR3 DNA is kept, with 36 bases framed from the first base. Based on the germline V gene (reference sequence), the CDR1 and CDR2 sequences are DFQATT and SNEGSKA. The V end loses 7 bases and the J end loses 5 bases, and a stretch of 14 bases separates them. The receptor library was made with RACE. For sequencing, a NextSeq 500 was employed. During library preparation, unique molecular identifiers were attached to individual cDNA molecules so that TCRs could be counted quantitatively and reproducibly. Both TCR alpha and TCR beta chains were sequenced from each blood RNA sample. As for the authors' bioinformatics: Samples had a median of roughly 100,000 TCRs, with a range from about 23,224 to 750,000. The Decombinator software suite was used to annotate V, J and CDR3 in the TCR reads. For PS versus PT1 abundance plots, all samples were subsampled to the same number of TCRs (28,000). TCRs were defined as expanded if absent before sensitization and observed at least eight times at the 2-week time point. TCRdb handled the public reads itself, with Q25 trimming in fastp and clone calling in MiXCR, and kept productive beta chains. Identical CDR3 protein sequences are pooled into one entry, listed with their most common genes and DNA. The V and J calls reflect TCRdb's pipeline rather than the authors' work. This sample lists about 190,000 distinct CDR3 sequences; around 25% were detected once. The top ten hold 2% to 3% of the sample.

This specimen consisted of whole blood, obtained in connection with sensitization to the hapten diphenylcyclopropenone (DPC). This sequence was found in a middle-aged woman with alopecia areata. Some clones in this sample may be carry-over from other donors' samples. The chain joins TRBV20-1 to TRBJ1-1, and possibly TRBD1, on 5 matching bases. In nucleotides, the sequence is TGCAGTGTAAAGGCAGGGAGGACTGAAGCTTTCTTT. The resulting protein is CSVKAGRTEAFF.